This T cell receptor beta chain came from a study of T cells in Graves' hyperthyroidism and ophthalmopathy. As for the study in general: Upon initial diagnosis and before any treatment, peripheral blood was collected.

This clonotype was observed many times. What it recognizes is unknown. Broader study findings: Before onset, by a median of about seven months, the model predicted ophthalmopathy.

Aged 18 to 65, the patients had hyperthyroidism that was newly diagnosed and had lasted under 2 months. Exclusion followed for patients with uncontrolled infection, other autoimmune disease, pregnancy or lactation. Using RNA transcripts as the source, TCR beta CDR3 regions were amplified. First-round RT-PCR targeting the TCR CDR3 was performed with the HTBI primer set. Each CDR3 protein is one row after TCRdb ran MiXCR on the multiplex PCR reads. Of under 200,000 distinct CDR3 sequences listed, 9.4% are singletons. This CDR3 spans 14 amino acids. V was trimmed by 3 bases and J by 2 bases, leaving 10 bases between them. CDR1 is SEHNR and CDR2 is FQNEAQ in the germline V gene (reference sequence).

This chain connects TRBV7-9 to TRBJ1-1; D perhaps matches TRBD1 (6 bases). The sequenced sample consisted of blood. The sequence derives from a woman between 18 and 29 years old with Graves' hyperthyroidism that later progressed to Graves' ophthalmopathy. The DNA for the CDR3 is TGTGCCAGCAGCTTTTCACAGGGCAACACTGAAGCTTTCTTT. It codes for CASSFSQGNTEAFF.